This T cell receptor (beta chain) came from a study of blood T cell repertoires in COVID-19. Turning to the study itself: Samples taken during acute and convalescent COVID-19 were collected in the United States, Italy and Spain. From T cells, B-cell-depleted T cells, or PBMCs came the material, which was cDNA or gDNA.

This CDR3 comprises 15 residues. Germline loops: CDR1 MRHNA, CDR2 SNTAGT. Trimming at V came to 6 bases and at J to 1 base, leaving 4 bases not matched to a gene. Original analysis: It was from reference gene primer amplification that nucleated cell counts were estimated. Sequencing used immunoSEQ multiplex PCR; TCRdb keeps in-frame clones, though not all of them. V, J and clone size are taken as reported in that table, and D and trimming were inferred from the DNA itself. The table shows 110,000 or so clones, with about four fifths occurring only once. The sample consisted of peripheral blood. This TCR derives from an elderly woman with acute or convalescent COVID-19. The rearrangement links TRBV6-4 to TRBJ2-1, with 9 bases aligning to TRBD2. Written as DNA, the CDR3 is TGTGCCAGCAGCGCGGGAGGGGGTTCCTACAATGAGCAGTTCTTC. Its translation is CASSAGGGSYNEQFF.